This is a list of T cell receptor beta chains from one sample in a study of shared T cell receptors in the human thymus. The assay was immunoSEQ multiplex PCR, and TCRdb's table has in-frame clones only and misses some. This table holds about 610,000 clones, around nine tenths found once. The same data also contributed to another study, on human thymus T cells.

Material for sequencing was thymocytes. These receptors were obtained from a boy younger than two with a congenital heart defect. Both conserved end residues are part of each CDR3. The D gene is left open where the match is weak. Only part of the rows carry a size: once, few, many, or a class if the clone is expanded.

j_gene: TRBJ1-2; v_gene: TRBV10-3; abundance: NA; d_gene: TRBD1; CDR3aa: CAISPRQGVNYGYTF; CDR3nt: TGTGCCATCAGTCCCCGACAGGGAGTTAACTATGGCTACACCTTC
j_gene: TRBJ2-7; v_gene: TRBV6-5; abundance: once; d_gene: TRBD1; CDR3aa: CASSAAGQGMYEQYF; CDR3nt: TGTGCCAGCAGCGCCGCGGGACAGGGGATGTACGAGCAGTACTTC
j_gene: TRBJ1-2; v_gene: TRBV29-1; abundance: NA; d_gene: NA; CDR3aa: CSVGTRGHGYTF; CDR3nt: TGCAGCGTTGGAACCAGGGGCCATGGCTACACCTTC
j_gene: TRBJ1-4; v_gene: TRBV4-3; abundance: NA; d_gene: TRBD1; CDR3aa: CASSRYAGGRGEKLFF; CDR3nt: TGCGCCAGCAGCCGTTACGCAGGGGGAAGGGGTGAAAAACTGTTTTTT
j_gene: TRBJ2-1; v_gene: TRBV11-3; abundance: NA; d_gene: TRBD2; CDR3aa: CASSLDGLAGYNEQFF; CDR3nt: TGTGCCAGCAGCTTAGATGGGCTAGCGGGCTACAATGAGCAGTTCTTC
j_gene: TRBJ2-7; v_gene: TRBV11-2; abundance: NA; d_gene: TRBD1; CDR3aa: CASSPGTGFEQYF; CDR3nt: TGTGCCAGCAGCCCCGGGACAGGGTTCGAGCAGTACTTC
j_gene: TRBJ1-1; v_gene: TRBV7-2; abundance: NA; d_gene: NA; CDR3aa: CASSLGGGRPNTEAFF; CDR3nt: TGTGCCAGCAGCTTAGGAGGGGGACGACCGAACACTGAAGCTTTCTTT
j_gene: TRBJ2-3; v_gene: TRBV29-1; abundance: NA; d_gene: TRBD2; CDR3aa: CSVESSGLAGGPGTDTQYF; CDR3nt: TGCAGCGTTGAGTCTTCAGGATTAGCGGGAGGGCCGGGCACAGATACGCAGTATTTT
j_gene: TRBJ1-4; v_gene: TRBV28; abundance: NA; d_gene: TRBD1; CDR3aa: CSSRGRNYEKLFF; CDR3nt: TGTTCCTCAAGGGGGCGGAATTATGAAAAACTGTTTTTT
j_gene: TRBJ2-7; v_gene: TRBV4-1; abundance: few; d_gene: TRBD2; CDR3aa: CASSQDLVSGKGEQYF; CDR3nt: TGCGCCAGCAGCCAAGATCTGGTGAGCGGGAAGGGGGAGCAGTACTTC
j_gene: TRBJ1-4; v_gene: TRBV5-5; abundance: NA; d_gene: NA; CDR3aa: CASSLELRVGEKLFF; CDR3nt: TGTGCCAGCAGCTTGGAGCTCAGGGTAGGAGAAAAACTGTTTTTT
j_gene: TRBJ2-4; v_gene: TRBV28; abundance: NA; d_gene: NA; CDR3aa: CASKGGNIQYF; CDR3nt: TGTGCCAGCAAAGGAGGGAACATTCAGTACTTC
j_gene: TRBJ1-4; v_gene: TRBV6-5; abundance: few; d_gene: NA; CDR3aa: CASSYKGANEKLFF; CDR3nt: TGTGCCAGCAGTTACAAGGGGGCTAATGAAAAACTGTTTTTT
j_gene: TRBJ1-5; v_gene: TRBV10-2; abundance: NA; d_gene: NA; CDR3aa: CASSESGDSNQPQHF; CDR3nt: TGCGCCAGCAGTGAGTCAGGGGATAGCAATCAGCCCCAGCATTTT
j_gene: TRBJ2-1; v_gene: TRBV5-5; abundance: few; d_gene: NA; CDR3aa: CASSLKRAANEQFF; CDR3nt: TGTGCCAGCAGCTTGAAGCGAGCAGCCAATGAGCAGTTCTTC
j_gene: TRBJ2-4; v_gene: TRBV5-6; abundance: NA; d_gene: TRBD1; CDR3aa: CASSYEGARAKNIQYF; CDR3nt: TGTGCCAGCAGCTACGAGGGGGCGCGGGCCAAAAACATTCAGTACTTC
j_gene: TRBJ2-6; v_gene: TRBV5-6; abundance: NA; d_gene: NA; CDR3aa: CASSLAGFDSGANVLTF; CDR3nt: TGTGCCAGCAGCTTAGCAGGGTTCGACTCTGGGGCCAACGTCCTGACTTTC
j_gene: TRBJ1-4; v_gene: TRBV29-1; abundance: NA; d_gene: NA; CDR3aa: CSVERRGGEEKLFF; CDR3nt: TGCAGCGTTGAAAGGCGCGGGGGCGAGGAAAAACTGTTTTTT
j_gene: TRBJ1-1; v_gene: TRBV30; abundance: NA; d_gene: NA; CDR3aa: CAWGRGKYTEAFF; CDR3nt: TGTGCCTGGGGCCGAGGGAAGTACACTGAAGCTTTCTTT
j_gene: TRBJ1-1; v_gene: TRBV6-4; abundance: once; d_gene: TRBD1; CDR3aa: CASSDSNTGATEAFF; CDR3nt: TGTGCCAGCAGTGACTCGAATACAGGGGCCACTGAAGCTTTCTTT
j_gene: TRBJ2-7; v_gene: TRBV27; abundance: NA; d_gene: TRBD1; CDR3aa: CASSDRANEQYF; CDR3nt: TGTGCCAGCAGCGACAGGGCCAACGAGCAGTACTTC
j_gene: TRBJ2-1; v_gene: TRBV7-8; abundance: once; d_gene: NA; CDR3aa: CASSAPGGAYNEQFF; CDR3nt: TGTGCCAGCAGCGCACCGGGGGGCGCCTACAATGAGCAGTTCTTC
j_gene: TRBJ2-7; v_gene: TRBV29-1; abundance: NA; d_gene: TRBD2; CDR3aa: CSVTRPGYSGSGYEQYF; CDR3nt: TGCAGCGTTACCCGACCCGGCTATAGCGGGAGTGGATACGAGCAGTACTTC
j_gene: TRBJ2-1; v_gene: TRBV27; abundance: NA; d_gene: TRBD2; CDR3aa: CASSFRFSGRYNEQFF; CDR3nt: TGTGCCAGCAGTTTCAGGTTTAGCGGGAGATACAATGAGCAGTTCTTC
j_gene: TRBJ2-2; v_gene: TRBV18; abundance: NA; d_gene: NA; CDR3aa: CASSVLAPGELFF; CDR3nt: TGTGCCAGCTCAGTTCTAGCACCCGGGGAGCTGTTTTTT
j_gene: TRBJ2-3; v_gene: TRBV19; abundance: NA; d_gene: TRBD2; CDR3aa: CASSIAPAGVSPTDTQYF; CDR3nt: TGTGCCAGTAGTATTGCCCCAGCGGGAGTGTCGCCCACAGATACGCAGTATTTT
j_gene: TRBJ2-7; v_gene: TRBV15; abundance: NA; d_gene: NA; CDR3aa: CATSTTVNGYEQYF; CDR3nt: TGTGCCACCAGCACTACGGTAAATGGCTACGAGCAGTACTTC
j_gene: TRBJ2-7; v_gene: TRBV10-3; abundance: NA; d_gene: TRBD1; CDR3aa: CAIGPPGQGRGYEQYF; CDR3nt: TGTGCCATTGGCCCCCCCGGACAGGGACGGGGCTACGAGCAGTACTTC
j_gene: TRBJ1-2; v_gene: TRBV6-4; abundance: NA; d_gene: NA; CDR3aa: CASSGGGSYGYTF; CDR3nt: TGTGCCAGCAGTGGAGGCGGGAGCTATGGCTACACCTTC
j_gene: TRBJ2-1; v_gene: TRBV7-8; abundance: NA; d_gene: NA; CDR3aa: CASSLGTPGELDNEQFF; CDR3nt: TGTGCCAGCAGCTTAGGGACCCCGGGAGAGCTCGACAATGAGCAGTTCTTC
j_gene: TRBJ2-5; v_gene: TRBV4-2; abundance: once; d_gene: TRBD2; CDR3aa: CASSQHPGLAGGDETQYF; CDR3nt: TGTGCCAGCAGCCAACACCCGGGACTAGCGGGGGGCGACGAGACCCAGTACTTC
j_gene: TRBJ2-7; v_gene: TRBV7-9; abundance: NA; d_gene: TRBD2; CDR3aa: CASSLGGRGGYEQYF; CDR3nt: TGTGCCAGCAGCTTAGGAGGACGGGGGGGATACGAGCAGTACTTC
j_gene: TRBJ1-1; v_gene: TRBV7-2; abundance: few; d_gene: NA; CDR3aa: CASSLGQSKGLDTEAFF; CDR3nt: TGTGCCAGCAGCTTAGGACAGTCGAAAGGGCTCGACACTGAAGCTTTCTTT
j_gene: TRBJ1-5; v_gene: TRBV19; abundance: NA; d_gene: NA; CDR3aa: CASSIVRGRSSYQPQHF; CDR3nt: TGTGCCAGTAGTATCGTTAGGGGCCGTTCCTCCTATCAGCCCCAGCATTTT
j_gene: TRBJ2-4; v_gene: TRBV6-1; abundance: NA; d_gene: TRBD1; CDR3aa: CASSEAYRGRGTKNIQYF; CDR3nt: TGTGCCAGCAGTGAAGCTTACAGGGGGCGCGGGACCAAAAACATTCAGTACTTC
j_gene: TRBJ2-7; v_gene: TRBV9; abundance: NA; d_gene: TRBD1; CDR3aa: CASGRDRGTYEQYF; CDR3nt: TGTGCCAGCGGCCGGGACAGGGGCACCTACGAGCAGTACTTC
j_gene: TRBJ2-1; v_gene: TRBV7-9; abundance: NA; d_gene: NA; CDR3aa: CASSQVGQDRDEQFF; CDR3nt: TGTGCCAGCAGTCAGGTGGGGCAAGATCGCGATGAGCAGTTCTTC
j_gene: TRBJ2-3; v_gene: TRBV12-5; abundance: few; d_gene: NA; CDR3aa: CASGLGRRGYTDTQYF; CDR3nt: TGTGCTAGTGGTTTGGGACGCAGGGGATACACAGATACGCAGTATTTT
j_gene: TRBJ2-4; v_gene: TRBV10-3; abundance: NA; d_gene: TRBD2; CDR3aa: CAISSSSGKNIQYF; CDR3nt: TGTGCCATCAGTTCGTCTAGCGGCAAAAACATTCAGTACTTC
j_gene: TRBJ1-5; v_gene: TRBV7-9; abundance: NA; d_gene: NA; CDR3aa: CASSRGGGDQPQHF; CDR3nt: TGTGCCAGCAGCCGAGGCGGGGGGGATCAGCCCCAGCATTTT
j_gene: TRBJ2-7; v_gene: TRBV5-6; abundance: NA; d_gene: NA; CDR3aa: CASSLGGALYEQYF; CDR3nt: TGTGCCAGCAGCTTAGGGGGGGCCCTATACGAGCAGTACTTC
j_gene: TRBJ2-7; v_gene: TRBV12-5; abundance: NA; d_gene: TRBD1; CDR3aa: CASGWDRGRYEQYF; CDR3nt: TGTGCTAGTGGTTGGGACAGGGGGAGGTACGAGCAGTACTTC
j_gene: TRBJ2-7; v_gene: TRBV6-6; abundance: NA; d_gene: TRBD1; CDR3aa: CASRTGQGAWEQYF; CDR3nt: TGTGCCAGCAGGACAGGACAGGGGGCGTGGGAGCAGTACTTC